This T cell receptor (beta chain) was captured by sequencing in a study of CD8 T cells in acute hepatitis C reinfection. Time point here: naive CD8 control sorted from an acute-time-point sample. The CDR3 spans 17 residues. CDR1 and CDR2 (germline): SEHNR, FQNEAQ (reference sequence). Trimming at V came to 0 bases and at J to 0 bases, leaving 5 bases not matched to a gene. This clone was seen just once. Produced via immunoSEQ multiplex PCR; TCRdb's table is partial and in-frame only. The sample gives about 38,000 clones, approximately 83% of which show up once; 9.5% to 12% is in the top ten. Material: naive CD8+ T cells from PBMCs. The chain carries TRBV7-9 and TRBJ1-5; the match to TRBD1 covers 7 bases. The receptor's source is a young woman who spontaneously cleared hepatitis C infection. The CDR3 DNA is TGTGCCAGCAGCTTAGCACTAGGGACAGATAGCAATCAGCCCCAGCATTTT. It encodes CASSLALGTDSNQPQHF.